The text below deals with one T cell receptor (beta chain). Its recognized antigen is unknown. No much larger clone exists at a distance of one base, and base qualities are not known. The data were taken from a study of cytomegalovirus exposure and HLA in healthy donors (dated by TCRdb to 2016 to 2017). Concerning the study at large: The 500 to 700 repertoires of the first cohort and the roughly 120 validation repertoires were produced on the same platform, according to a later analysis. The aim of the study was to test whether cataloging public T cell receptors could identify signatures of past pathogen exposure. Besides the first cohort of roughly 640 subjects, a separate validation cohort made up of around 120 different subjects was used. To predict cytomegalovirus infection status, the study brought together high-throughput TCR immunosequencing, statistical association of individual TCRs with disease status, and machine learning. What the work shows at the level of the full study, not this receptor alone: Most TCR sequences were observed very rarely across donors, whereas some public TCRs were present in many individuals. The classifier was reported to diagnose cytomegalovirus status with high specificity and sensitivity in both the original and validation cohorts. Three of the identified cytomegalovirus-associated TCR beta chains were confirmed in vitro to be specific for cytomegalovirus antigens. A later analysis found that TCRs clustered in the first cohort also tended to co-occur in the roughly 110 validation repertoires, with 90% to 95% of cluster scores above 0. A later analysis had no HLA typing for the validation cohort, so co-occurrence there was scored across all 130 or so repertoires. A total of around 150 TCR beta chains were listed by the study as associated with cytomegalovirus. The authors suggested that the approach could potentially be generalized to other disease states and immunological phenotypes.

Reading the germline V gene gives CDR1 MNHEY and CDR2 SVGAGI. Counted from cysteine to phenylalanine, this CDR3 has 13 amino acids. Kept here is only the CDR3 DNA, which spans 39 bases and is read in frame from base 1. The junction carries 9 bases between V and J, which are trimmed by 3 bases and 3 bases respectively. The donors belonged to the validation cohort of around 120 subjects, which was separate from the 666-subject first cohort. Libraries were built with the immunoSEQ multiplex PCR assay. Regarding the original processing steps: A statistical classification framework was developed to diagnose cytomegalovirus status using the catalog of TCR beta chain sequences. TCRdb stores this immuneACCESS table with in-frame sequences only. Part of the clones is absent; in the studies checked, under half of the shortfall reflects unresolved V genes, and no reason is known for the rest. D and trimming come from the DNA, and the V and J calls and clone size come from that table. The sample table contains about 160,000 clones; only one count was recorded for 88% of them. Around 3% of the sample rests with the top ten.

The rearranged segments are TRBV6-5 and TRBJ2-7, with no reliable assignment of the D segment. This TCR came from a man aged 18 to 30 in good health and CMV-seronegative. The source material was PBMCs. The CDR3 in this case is CASSYVQNYEQYF. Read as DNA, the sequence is TGTGCCAGCAGTTATGTTCAAAACTACGAGCAGTACTTC.